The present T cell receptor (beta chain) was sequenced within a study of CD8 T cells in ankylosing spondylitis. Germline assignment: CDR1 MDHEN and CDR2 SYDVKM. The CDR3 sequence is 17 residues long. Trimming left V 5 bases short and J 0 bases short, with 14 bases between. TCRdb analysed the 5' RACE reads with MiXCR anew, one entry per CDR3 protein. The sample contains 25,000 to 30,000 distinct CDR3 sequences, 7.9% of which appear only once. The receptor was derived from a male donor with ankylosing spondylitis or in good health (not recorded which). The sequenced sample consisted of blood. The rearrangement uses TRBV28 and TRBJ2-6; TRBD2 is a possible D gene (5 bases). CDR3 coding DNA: TGTGCCAGCAGTGGACGGGATCGGATCTCTGGGGCCAACGTCCTGACTTTC. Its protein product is CASSGRDRISGANVLTF.